These T cell receptor beta chains were read from a single sample in a study of blood T cell repertoires in COVID-19. Clones were sequenced by immunoSEQ multiplex PCR, and TCRdb holds only the in-frame ones, with some missing. The data show approximately 230,000 clones, with about 87% seen just once and 6% to 6.5% held by the top ten. Sequencing input: peripheral blood. Receptor source: a woman aged 25-40 years with COVID-19, enrolled during active disease. The CDR3 runs from the conserved cysteine through the conserved F or W. D genes are given only for firm matches. Clone size is given for some rows only: seen once, a few or many times, or a class if the clone is expanded.

cdr3_aa: CASSLHRTGTGNTIYF; cdr3_nt: TGTGCCAGCAGCTTACACAGAACAGGGACTGGAAACACCATATATTTT; v_call: TRBV11-3; j_call: TRBJ1-3; clone_size: -; d_call: -
cdr3_aa: CASSWEFYNEQFF; cdr3_nt: TGTGCCAGCAGTTGGGAGTTCTACAATGAGCAGTTCTTC; v_call: TRBV6-6; j_call: TRBJ2-1; clone_size: -; d_call: -
cdr3_aa: CASTDNRGRFYGYTF; cdr3_nt: TGTGCCAGCACCGATAACAGGGGGCGTTTCTATGGCTACACCTTC; v_call: TRBV28; j_call: TRBJ1-2; clone_size: -; d_call: TRBD1
cdr3_aa: CASSPFAVGTQYF; cdr3_nt: TGTGCCAGCAGCCCCTTCGCAGTTGGGACCCAGTACTTC; v_call: TRBV28; j_call: TRBJ2-5; clone_size: once; d_call: -
cdr3_aa: CASSLAGGFKNIQYF; cdr3_nt: TGCGCCAGCAGCCTAGCGGGGGGCTTCAAAAACATTCAGTACTTC; v_call: TRBV5-1; j_call: TRBJ2-4; clone_size: -; d_call: TRBD2
cdr3_aa: CASSPGQGLSDTQYF; cdr3_nt: TGTGCCAGCAGCCCGGGACAGGGGTTGTCAGATACGCAGTATTTT; v_call: TRBV5-8; j_call: TRBJ2-3; clone_size: once; d_call: TRBD1
cdr3_aa: CASSSIDRDNQPQHF; cdr3_nt: TGTGCCAGCAGTTCCATCGACAGAGACAATCAGCCCCAGCATTTT; v_call: TRBV6-2/TRBV6-3; j_call: TRBJ1-5; clone_size: -; d_call: -
cdr3_aa: CASTTGETYNSPLHF; cdr3_nt: TGTGCCAGCACAACAGGGGAAACCTATAATTCACCCCTCCACTTT; v_call: TRBV6-5; j_call: TRBJ1-6; clone_size: -; d_call: TRBD1
cdr3_aa: CASSLGASYNSPLHF; cdr3_nt: TGTGCCAGCAGCTTAGGAGCATCCTATAATTCACCCCTCCACTTT; v_call: TRBV11-2; j_call: TRBJ1-6; clone_size: -; d_call: -
cdr3_aa: CASSPTLGGQFF; cdr3_nt: TGTGCCAGCAGTCCTACCCTCGGAGGGCAGTTCTTC; v_call: TRBV6-5; j_call: TRBJ2-1; clone_size: once; d_call: -
cdr3_aa: CASSKKTARNTEAFF; cdr3_nt: TGTGCCAGCAGCAAAAAGACAGCTAGAAACACTGAAGCTTTCTTT; v_call: TRBV5-4; j_call: TRBJ1-1; clone_size: -; d_call: -
cdr3_aa: CASTLRGGYYEQYF; cdr3_nt: TGTGCCAGCACCCTGAGAGGGGGTTACTACGAGCAGTACTTC; v_call: TRBV27; j_call: TRBJ2-7; clone_size: -; d_call: -
cdr3_aa: CASSQGLTDIQVQYF; cdr3_nt: TGCGCCAGCAGCCAGGGACTAACGGACATTCAGGTTCAGTACTTC; v_call: TRBV4-3; j_call: TRBJ2-4; clone_size: -; d_call: TRBD2
cdr3_aa: CASSVATHDTQYF; cdr3_nt: TGTGCCAGCAGTGTTGCTACCCACGATACGCAGTATTTT; v_call: TRBV6-4; j_call: TRBJ2-3; clone_size: -; d_call: -
cdr3_aa: CASSLLGTGGGTPQHF; cdr3_nt: TGTGCCAGCAGTTTATTAGGGACAGGGGGCGGTACGCCCCAGCATTTT; v_call: TRBV28; j_call: TRBJ1-5; clone_size: once; d_call: TRBD1
cdr3_aa: CASSRGQSQETQYF; cdr3_nt: TGTGCCAGCAGCCGGGGACAGAGCCAAGAGACCCAGTACTTC; v_call: TRBV6-2/TRBV6-3; j_call: TRBJ2-5; clone_size: -; d_call: TRBD1
cdr3_aa: CASSLRGTEAFF; cdr3_nt: TGTGCCAGCAGCTTAAGAGGTACTGAAGCTTTCTTT; v_call: TRBV11-3; j_call: TRBJ1-1; clone_size: -; d_call: -
cdr3_aa: CASSLTTSGSRESQYF; cdr3_nt: TGCGCCAGCAGCTTGACAACTAGCGGGAGTAGGGAGTCCCAGTACTTC; v_call: TRBV5-1; j_call: TRBJ2-5; clone_size: -; d_call: TRBD2
cdr3_aa: CASCGGATDTQYF; cdr3_nt: TGTGCCAGCTGCGGGGGGGCAACAGATACGCAGTATTTT; v_call: TRBV19; j_call: TRBJ2-3; clone_size: -; d_call: TRBD2
cdr3_aa: CASSHGLAGVINGQYF; cdr3_nt: TGTGCCAGCAGTCATGGACTAGCGGGGGTCATTAATGGGCAGTATTTT; v_call: TRBV6-2/TRBV6-3; j_call: TRBJ2-3; clone_size: few; d_call: TRBD2